Below are 14 T cell receptor beta chains sequenced from a single sample in a study of T-cell reconstitution after alpha-beta-depleted transplantation in children. Unique molecular identifiers were built into the TCRbeta library. TCRdb itself ran the PCR reads through MiXCR, one entry per CDR3 protein. This table has 250,000 to 300,000 distinct CDR3 sequences, over 9.5% appearing once. This material consisted of PBMCs, taken before TCRalphabeta/CD19-depleted stem cell transplant. These receptors all come from a boy less than two years old with acute myeloid leukemia, due to receive a stem cell transplant.

This clonotype occurred many times. The V and J genes are TRBV5-4 and TRBJ2-1; TRBD2 matches at 8 bases. The V gene end was trimmed by 4 bases and the J gene end by 0 bases; junction bases not matched to a gene: 6. CDR3 length: 16 residues. Germline values: CDR1 SGHNT, CDR2 YYREEE (reference sequence). Written as DNA, the CDR3 is TGTGCCAGCAGCACCTTAGCGGGATCCTCCTACAATGAGCAGTTCTTC. Translating it yields CASSTLAGSSYNEQFF.

This clonotype was seen ten or more times. V usage is TRBV7-9 and J usage is TRBJ2-3, with no clear D. The V and J ends lost 4 bases and 8 bases respectively, with 10 bases between them. The CDR3 runs to 12 residues. CDR1 is SEHNR, CDR2 FQNEAQ, per germline (reference sequence). CDR3 loop: CASSSKRFTQYF. As DNA, the CDR3 is TGTGCCAGCAGCTCTAAAAGATTTACGCAGTATTTT.

The V call is TRBV30, the J call TRBJ1-1, with D unclear. This CDR3 contains 15 residues. CDR1 and CDR2 from the germline V gene are GTSNPN and SVGIG (reference sequence). Trimming stripped 2 bases from V and 7 bases from J, with 20 bases between. The CDR3 coding sequence is TGTGCCTGGAGTCCTTGGGGAAGGGCTGCCCGTGAAGCTTTCTTT. Translated, it gives CAWSPWGRAAREAFF. Full variable domain (missing parts from reference TRBV30 and TRBJ1-1): SQTIHQWPATLVQPVGSPLSLECTVEGTSNPNLYWYRQAAGRGLQLLFYSVGIGQISSEVPQNLSASRPQDRQFILSSKKLLLSDSGFYLCAWSPWGRAAREAFFGQGTRLTVV.

As regards this clonotype: A much larger clone differs from this one at a single base, so this may be a read error. This sequence joins TRBV7-9 and TRBJ2-3, with 14 nucleotides matching TRBD2. The CDR3 has 17 amino acids. CDR1 is SEHNR, CDR2 FQNEAQ, per germline (reference sequence). V trimming: 3 bases; J trimming: 3 bases; junction bases outside the gene matches: 5. CDR3 bases: TGTGCCAGCAGCTTCGGGACTAGCGGGGGAAGGACAGATACGCAGTATTTT. Translated: CASSFGTSGGRTDTQYF.

The V and J genes are TRBV4-1 and TRBJ2-1; 12 nucleotides agree with TRBD2. V gave up 4 bases and J gave up 10 bases; unmatched junction bases: 8. CDR1 is MGHRA, CDR2 YSYEKL, per germline. This CDR3 is built from 15 residues. The CDR3 loop reads CASSPRLAGDQEQFF. CDR3 nucleotide sequence: TGCGCCAGCAGCCCTCGACTAGCGGGGGACCAAGAGCAGTTCTTC.

V and J are TRBV12-2 and TRBJ1-1; TRBD1, the table's D call, was not compared with the DNA. TRBV12-2 is termed a pseudogene. The CDR3 has 18 residues. In DNA form, the CDR3 reads TGTGCAAGTCGCTTAGAGGTTGCCGGACAGGGGCGGAACACTGAAGCTTTCTTT. It encodes CASRLEVAGQGRNTEAFF.

This clonotype was found many times. One end of the junction does not line up with germline, which may come from a read error. The V and J genes are TRBV11-2 and TRBJ2-2; 7 nucleotides match TRBD1. Germline V CDR1 and CDR2: SGHAT, FQNNGV. This CDR3 has 14 amino acids. CDR3 nucleotides: TGTGCCAGCATCTTAGACAGGGACGTCGGGGAGCTGTTTTTT. It yields the protein CASILDRDVGELFF.

In its sample, this clonotype was seen a few times. DNA of the CDR3: TGTGCCAGCAGTTTTCACAGGCCCTCCTACGAGCAGTACTTC. This translates into CASSFHRPSYEQYF. The chain couples TRBV12-3 or TRBV12-4 to TRBJ2-7, with D maybe TRBD1 (5 bases). The CDR3 is 14 amino acids. Trimming stripped 3 bases from V and 0 bases from J, with 9 bases between.

The table lists this clonotype with a few counts. Here the CDR3 reads CASSMRDSNQPQHF. Here the CDR3 DNA reads TGTGCCAGTAGTATGCGGGACAGCAATCAGCCCCAGCATTTT. The chain joins TRBV19 to TRBJ1-5, with D perhaps matching TRBD1 (5 bases). Germline V gene data show CDR1 as LNHDA and CDR2 as SQIVND (reference sequence). The CDR3 is made up of 14 amino acids. The V end was cut by 3 bases, the J end by 1 base, with 7 bases between.

The V and J genes are TRBV28 and TRBJ2-5, with D possibly TRBD2 on 5 matching bases. Germline values: CDR1 MDHEN, CDR2 SYDVKM. This CDR3 is 14 amino acids long. The V gene lost 3 bases and the J gene lost 4 bases, with 12 bases spanning the gap. The CDR3 sequence: CASSLGWLAETQYF. The CDR3 DNA is TGTGCCAGCAGTTTGGGATGGCTAGCAGAGACCCAGTACTTC. Combining the CDR3 with reference TRBV28 and TRBJ2-5 gives the whole variable domain DVKVTQSSRYLVKRTGEKVFLECVQDMDHENMFWYRQDPGLGLRLIYFSYDVKMKEKGDIPEGYSVSREKKERFSLILESASTNQTSMYLCASSLGWLAETQYFGPGTRLLVL.

This clonotype occurred many times. The V gene is TRBV3-1, the J gene TRBJ2-3, with a possible D match to TRBD2 (5 bases). Trimming cost V 0 bases and J 8 bases, with 12 bases left between them. The CDR3 is 14 residues long. Looked up from germline, CDR1 is LGHDT and CDR2 is YNNKEL (reference sequence). The CDR3 here is CASSQDTTRGTQYF. The CDR3 region has the DNA TGTGCCAGCAGCCAAGACACTACTCGGGGTACGCAGTATTTT.

This clonotype was recorded many times. V usage is TRBV6-5 and J usage is TRBJ2-6, with D unresolved. The length of the CDR3 is 15 residues. Germline lookup yields CDR1 MNHEY and CDR2 SVGAGI. V was pared by 1 base and J by 0 bases, with 4 bases between. In nucleotides, the CDR3 is TGTGCCAGCAGTTACTGGAGCTCTGGGGCCAACGTCCTGACTTTC. Translating gives CASSYWSSGANVLTF.

The chain recombines TRBV12-3 or TRBV12-4 with TRBJ2-1; 12 bases map to TRBD2. V shed 1 base, J shed 1 base, and the junction held 5 bases outside the gene matches. The CDR3 is 18 residues long. The CDR3 protein is CASSLGTSGDGSYNEQFF. CDR3 in DNA: TGTGCCAGCAGTTTAGGGACTAGCGGGGATGGATCCTACAATGAGCAGTTCTTC.

This clonotype turned up a few times. The chain joins TRBV18 to TRBJ1-6; 8 positions match TRBD1. V lost 1 base and J lost 8; bases outside the gene matches: 4. Germline-derived CDR1 and CDR2 are KGHSH and LQKENI. The CDR3 contains 15 residues. CDR3 sequence: CASSPQGQGDSPLHF. The CDR3 nucleotides read TGTGCCAGCTCACCACAAGGACAGGGAGATTCACCCCTCCACTTT.